This T cell receptor (beta chain) was obtained from a study of blood T cell repertoires in COVID-19. Study overall: Collection of acute and convalescent COVID-19 samples took place in the United States, Italy and Spain. PBMCs, B-cell-depleted T cells, or T cells provided the cDNA or gDNA that made up the material.

Study processing details: Amplification from reference gene primers served as the basis for estimated nucleated cell counts. Sequenced by immunoSEQ multiplex PCR; TCRdb stores in-frame clones only, minus some. V and J calls plus clone size are reproduced from that table; the DNA served to infer D and trimming. The sample consists of some 260,000 clones, 88% of them appearing once. Sequencing input: peripheral blood. This sequence originates from a woman aged 25 to 45 with acute or convalescent COVID-19.

The CDR3 coding sequence is TGTGCCAGCACCCTTTTGGCTAGCGGGAGTTTTCCCTACGAGCAGTACTTC. Its translation is CASTLLASGSFPYEQYF. V is TRBV27 and J is TRBJ2-7; 10 nucleotides agree with TRBD2. V lost 7 bases and J lost 2; bases outside the gene matches: 14. Germline CDR1 reads MNHEY; CDR2 reads SMNVEV (reference sequence). This CDR3 comprises 17 residues.